These 18 T cell receptor beta chains originate from one sample sequenced in a study of T cell changes during pregnancy in multiple sclerosis. Sequencing used immunoSEQ multiplex PCR; TCRdb keeps in-frame clones, though not all of them. The sample lists 30,000 or so clones, roughly 87% occurring once. Sequenced material: CD4+ T cells from peripheral blood mononuclear cells, taken in the second trimester of pregnancy. Every receptor here comes from a female donor with multiple sclerosis, enrolled in a pregnancy study.

This chain joins TRBV11-2 and TRBJ2-2; 7 nucleotides line up with TRBD1. V lost 5 bases to trimming and J lost 6 bases; unmatched junction nucleotides: 6. CDR1 and CDR2 from the germline V gene are SGHAT and FQNNGV. CDR3 length equals 14 residues. The CDR3, as DNA: TGTGCCAGCAGCCGGGACAGTTTGGCCGGGGAGCTGTTTTTT. Its protein is CASSRDSLAGELFF.

This chain connects TRBV5-5 to TRBJ2-1; D perhaps matches TRBD2 (7 bases). Germline-derived CDR1 and CDR2 are SGHKS and YYEKEE (reference sequence). The CDR3 loop spans 16 amino acids. The germline V and J ends were trimmed by 0 bases and 7 bases, with 17 bases remaining between them. Written as DNA, the CDR3 is TGTGCCAGCAGCTTGGCCGGGGGCGGGGGCCCTAATGAGCAGTTCTTC. Translated, it gives CASSLAGGGGPNEQFF.

Here the CDR3 reads CASSEEGWVPGGLKWGYTDTQYF. CDR3 in DNA: TGTGCCAGCAGTGAAGAGGGGTGGGTTCCTGGGGGCTTAAAATGGGGTTACACAGATACGCAGTATTTT. The chain combines TRBV6-1 with TRBJ2-3, with D possibly being TRBD1 (6 bases). Germline-derived CDR1 and CDR2 are MNHNS and SASEGT. V was cut by 1 base and J by 2 bases, with 34 bases left in between. The CDR3 consists of 23 residues.

The chain is built from TRBV18 and TRBJ1-2; 8 nucleotides align to TRBD1. This CDR3 spans 15 amino acids. V lost 2 bases, J lost 3 bases, and 5 bases stayed unmatched. Germline V gives CDR1 KGHSH, CDR2 LQKENI. CDR3 residues: CASSPLTGADYGYTF. In DNA form, the CDR3 reads TGTGCCAGCTCACCATTGACAGGGGCAGACTATGGCTACACCTTC.

The rearrangement joins TRBV5-1 to TRBJ2-3; TRBD2 might be the D (5 bases). The CDR3 is 15 residues long. Germline lookup yields CDR1 SGHRS and CDR2 YFSETQ. V was cut by 4 bases and J by 2 bases, with 14 bases left in between. The CDR3 DNA follows: TGCGCCAGCAGCCTTACTAGTTTCGACACAGATACGCAGTATTTT. This sequence encodes CASSLTSFDTDTQYF.

The V call is TRBV1, the J call TRBJ2-1; no DNA check was done on the table's D call, TRBD2. TRBV1 is a documented pseudogene. CDR3 length equals 15 residues. The CDR3 DNA follows: TGCACCAGCTGCGAGGGGGGCCCGGGGGGGGATGAGCAGTTCTTC. Residues: CTSCEGGPGGDEQFF.

The V call is TRBV5-1, the J call TRBJ2-7; perhaps TRBD2 as D (6 bases). V dropped 4 bases and J dropped 0 bases, with 20 bases sitting between them. The germline CDR1 and CDR2 sequences are SGHRS and YFSETQ. This CDR3 comprises 17 residues. CDR3 nucleotide sequence: TGCGCCAGCAGCGGGAGGAAGAGAGGGGTGGCCTCCTACGAGCAGTACTTC. It codes for CASSGRKRGVASYEQYF.

The chain recombines TRBV5-1 with TRBJ2-5; D perhaps matches TRBD2 (6 bases). CDR3 length equals 15 residues. Deletions cut 4 bases from V and 4 bases from J, with 17 bases between. The germline gives CDR1 SGHRS, CDR2 YFSETQ. The CDR3 reads CASSRLGGEVETQYF. The CDR3, as DNA: TGCGCCAGCAGCAGACTCGGAGGGGAGGTAGAGACCCAGTACTTC.

The chain employs TRBV30 and TRBJ2-7; D gene unclear. The germline CDR1 and CDR2 sequences are GTSNPN and SVGIG (reference sequence). Trimming pared 0 bases from V and 0 bases from J, leaving 6 bases between. This CDR3 region has 13 residues. CDR3 in DNA: TGTGCCTGGAGTGTAGAGCTCTCCTACGAGCAGTACTTC. Encoded protein: CAWSVELSYEQYF.

This clone occurred a few times. This sequence joins TRBV7-3 and TRBJ1-2; TRBD1 might be the D (5 bases). V gave up 5 bases and J gave up 4 bases, with 14 bases separating them. Germline V gives CDR1 SGHTA, CDR2 FQGTGA. This CDR3 spans 14 amino acids. CDR3 in amino acids: CASSPYAGTYGYTF. The CDR3 region has the DNA TGTGCCAGCAGCCCCTACGCGGGGACCTATGGCTACACCTTC.

The rearrangement links TRBV18 to TRBJ1-6; D is perhaps TRBD1 (6 bases). The V gene lost 1 base and the J gene lost 5 bases, with 9 bases spanning the gap. CDR1 KGHSH and CDR2 LQKENI come from the germline V gene. The CDR3 is made up of 15 amino acids. The CDR3: CASSPRDINNSPLHF. The DNA of the CDR3 is TGTGCCAGCTCACCACGGGACATAAATAATTCACCCCTCCACTTT.

This rearrangement joins TRBV6-5 to TRBJ1-2, with D possibly TRBD1 on 5 matching bases. V was pared by 8 bases and J by 4 bases, with 14 bases between. The CDR3 runs 13 residues. The germline V gene encodes CDR1 MNHEY and CDR2 SVGAGI. The CDR3: CASRQSGGYGYTF. The CDR3 DNA sequence: TGTGCCAGCCGTCAATCGGGGGGCTATGGCTACACCTTC.

J is TRBJ2-5 and V is TRBV29-1, with 8 bases that match TRBD1. The CDR3 loop spans 13 amino acids. After removal of 3 bases from V and 3 bases from J, the junction contained 3 bases not matched to a gene. Germline V gene lookup returns CDR1 SQVTM and CDR2 ANQGSEA. The DNA of the CDR3 is TGCAGCGTTGAGCCGGGACAGGAAGAGACCCAGTACTTC. This gives the protein CSVEPGQEETQYF.

This sequence joins TRBV7-8 and TRBJ1-1; a possible D gene is TRBD1 (5 bases). V lost 3 bases, J lost 4 bases, and 9 bases lay in between. Germline loops: CDR1 SGHVS, CDR2 FQNEAQ. CDR3 length: 13 amino acids. Here the CDR3 DNA reads TGTGCCAGCAGCTTCGCAGGGCCCACTGAAGCTTTCTTT. Translating it yields CASSFAGPTEAFF.

The chain is built from TRBV5-6 and TRBJ2-7, with 7 bases matching TRBD2. There are 15 residues in the CDR3. Germline loops: CDR1 SGHDT, CDR2 YYEEEE. Unmatched junction bases numbered 9, after V lost 3 bases and J lost 3 bases. CDR3 DNA: TGTGCCAGCAGCTCACCTTCTAGCGGAGACTACGAGCAGTACTTC. This sequence encodes CASSSPSSGDYEQYF.

This clone was detected a few times. The chain uses TRBV15 and TRBJ1-1; D is possibly TRBD1 (5 bases). This CDR3 contains 16 residues. Trimming pared 4 bases from V and 1 base from J, leaving 16 bases between. Looked up from germline, CDR1 is LNHNV and CDR2 is YYDKDF (reference sequence). CDR3 nucleotide sequence: TGTGCCACCAGCACGGGAGTGGGCGGGGGGAACACTGAAGCTTTCTTT. It yields the protein CATSTGVGGGNTEAFF.

V is TRBV7-9 and J is TRBJ2-3; D not resolved. V dropped 2 bases and J dropped 4 bases, with 16 bases sitting between them. CDR1 SEHNR and CDR2 FQNEAQ come from the germline V gene (reference sequence). This CDR3 is 16 amino acids long. In DNA form, the CDR3 reads TGTGCCAGCAGCTTATACCCCCTGAGCTCGGCAGATACGCAGTATTTT. It specifies CASSLYPLSSADTQYF. Complete variable domain (other parts from reference TRBV7-9 and TRBJ2-3): DTGVSQNPRHKITKRGQNVTFRCDPISEHNRLYWYRQTLGQGPEFLTYFQNEAQLEKSRLLSDRFSAERPKGSFSTLEIQRTEQGDSAMYLCASSLYPLSSADTQYFGPGTRLTVL.

This chain uses TRBV18 with TRBJ1-1, with D possibly being TRBD1 (6 bases). CDR3 length: 15 residues. V lost 3 bases and J 1 base, leaving 12 bases between the germline ends. The V gene's germline CDR1 is KGHSH and CDR2 LQKENI. In DNA form, the CDR3 reads TGTGCCAGCTCACCCGTGACAGGCCCGAACACTGAAGCTTTCTTT. Protein: CASSPVTGPNTEAFF.